This T cell receptor (beta chain) was obtained from a study of blood T cell repertoires in COVID-19. Study context: From the United States, Italy and Spain came samples of acute and convalescent COVID-19. In each case, the material was cDNA or gDNA derived from T cells, B-cell-depleted T cells, or PBMCs.

As originally analysed: How many nucleated cells were present was estimated from reference gene primer amplification. Produced via immunoSEQ multiplex PCR; TCRdb's table is partial and in-frame only. D and trimming come from the DNA, and the V and J calls and clone size come from that table. The sample gives roughly 200,000 clones, about 90% of which show up once; 1.5% to 2% is in the top ten. Trimming removed 6 bases at V and 0 bases at J, with 15 bases between. Germline V gene data show CDR1 as KGHSH and CDR2 as LQKENI. CDR3 length: 15 residues. The gene calls are TRBV18 and TRBJ2-7; tentatively, D is TRBD2 (5 bases). The clonotype was recovered from a man aged 18-30 years with active or convalescent COVID-19. The sample was peripheral blood. CDR3 sequence (DNA): TGTGCCAGCTCCCCGAGGGTATCGAGCTCCTACGAGCAGTACTTC. This sequence encodes CASSPRVSSSYEQYF.